This is a list of T cell receptor beta chains from one sample in a study of T cell responses to AZD1222 COVID-19 vaccine. Only in-frame clones appear in the TCRdb table, and some are missing; sequencing was by immunoSEQ multiplex PCR. The data show 110,000 to 150,000 clones, 92% seen once. Sequencing was performed on peripheral blood, taken 28 days after the second AZD1222 dose. These receptors were collected from an adult who received the AZD1222 COVID-19 vaccine. CDR3s leave out the opening cysteine and the closing phenylalanine or tryptophan. The order of the fields is V gene, clone size, CDR3 protein. Size is omitted from some rows. Given values are once, few, many or a class for expanded clones.

TRBV6-2/TRBV6-3 | - | ASSYSSNSPLH
TRBV6-4 | - | ASSETSGSYEQY
TRBV7-2 | - | ASSLAFGELYEQY
TRBV11-2 | - | ASSEGGKWDTEAF
TRBV24-1 | - | ATNQADYGYT
TRBV7-2 | - | ASSPSGLAGIYEQY
TRBV30 | once | AWMKTERLSSYNEQF
TRBV3-1/TRBV3-2 | once | ASSQRDFYSYNEQF
TRBV18 | - | ASSPPSRDSGYGYT
TRBV24-1 | - | ATSDAGTRVWQF
TRBV10-3 | - | AIRGTSYEQY
TRBV7-3 | few | ASSSGPTGTQY
TRBV5-1 | - | ASSPTRGNSGELF
TRBV6-5 | - | ASKRGFSTDTQY
TRBV3-1/TRBV3-2 | - | ASSPRWTSGSYEQY
TRBV14 | - | ASSPISGSHEQY
TRBV2 | - | ASRYDQPQH
TRBV3-1/TRBV3-2 | once | ASSYGHGFEAF
TRBV19 | - | ASSISQAGELF
TRBV5-1 | once | ASSLGVGELF
TRBV3-1/TRBV3-2 | - | ASSQVPEGNTIY
TRBV6-5 | - | ASSQGRGTEAF
TRBV7-6 | - | ASSLGQASTGELF
TRBV28 | - | ASSSSPTRQGGTGELF
TRBV18 | - | ASSPGTGFYEQY
TRBV19 | - | ASSKSSYNEQF
TRBV28 | - | ASSQGGIETQY
TRBV12-3/TRBV12-4 | - | ASSLSLPGELF
TRBV4-1 | once | ASSQVGGDSRYT
TRBV15 | - | ATSGNLGGRGGYT
TRBV28 | - | ASSIGGGLNTEAF
TRBV4-3 | - | ASSPQTWDSPLH
TRBV28 | - | ASTQGWGYT
TRBV19 | - | ASMTTGAVREKLF
TRBV6-5 | once | ASKTGAVGANEQY
TRBV5-1 | - | ASSLEGQYEQY
TRBV7-2 | - | ASSTGQGDQPQH